This entry features one TCR beta chain sequence. Its antigen remains unidentified. Germline CDR1 and CDR2: SGHTA and FQGTGA. Trimming removed 0 bases at V and 7 bases at J, with 7 bases between. The CDR3 loop spans 13 amino acids. This sample was taken from a study of prognosis after radiotherapy for stage I lung cancer. As for the study in general: Radiotherapy: SBRT, 3 to 5 fractions, biologically effective dose at least 100 Gy. Nobody among the patients got concurrent therapy with stereotactic body radiotherapy.

Study findings and constraints: Reportedly, patients with and without metastases differed in TRBV and TRBJ gene usage. Counts of unique TCR clones fell following stereotactic body radiation therapy, median approximately 9,600 versus 7,200.

TCR beta CDR3 was amplified from genomic DNA by two-round multiplex PCR. Round one of PCR was performed, and it used primers specific to each TRBV and TRBJ gene. TCRdb itself ran the multiplex PCR reads through MiXCR, one entry per CDR3 protein. This table has around 30,000 distinct CDR3 sequences, 30% to 35% appearing once. The sequencing here drew on PBMCs, taken before or after stereotactic body radiation therapy (not recorded which). This receptor was obtained from a donor over 45 with non-small cell lung cancer. The chain is built from TRBV7-3 and TRBJ2-1, with D unclear. The CDR3 loop reads CASSLTGLNEQFF. The CDR3 DNA follows: TGTGCCAGCAGCTTAACAGGGTTAAATGAGCAGTTCTTC.